The T cell receptor (beta chain) described here comes from a study of T-cell reconstitution after alpha-beta-depleted transplantation in children. Preparation of the TCRbeta library used unique molecular identifiers. Each CDR3 protein gets one entry after TCRdb re-called the PCR reads with MiXCR. The sample records 600,000 to 800,000 distinct CDR3 sequences, less than 15% being singletons. The table lists this clonotype with many counts. The antigen remains undetermined. General study findings and limits: Surviving recipient T cells and thymic progenitors accounted for the high day-60 TCRbeta diversity observed in some patients. At around two months after transplant, the alpha-beta T cells were reportedly derived from several hundred expanded clones that came from non-depleted graft cells.

The CDR3 is 16 residues long. Unmatched junction bases numbered 8, after V lost 5 bases and J lost 2 bases. Germline values: CDR1 DFQATT, CDR2 SNEGSKA (reference sequence). Sequenced material: PBMCs, taken before TCRalphabeta/CD19-depleted stem cell transplant. The sequence came from a girl aged 2 to 10 with congenital amegakaryocytic thrombocytopenia, due to receive a stem cell transplant. The chain has TRBV20-1 and TRBJ2-6; 8 bases are a match to TRBD1. For the CDR3, the DNA is TGCAGTGCTGAGTGGGGCAGGGGGCCTGGGGCCAACGTCCTGACTTTC. Protein product: CSAEWGRGPGANVLTF.